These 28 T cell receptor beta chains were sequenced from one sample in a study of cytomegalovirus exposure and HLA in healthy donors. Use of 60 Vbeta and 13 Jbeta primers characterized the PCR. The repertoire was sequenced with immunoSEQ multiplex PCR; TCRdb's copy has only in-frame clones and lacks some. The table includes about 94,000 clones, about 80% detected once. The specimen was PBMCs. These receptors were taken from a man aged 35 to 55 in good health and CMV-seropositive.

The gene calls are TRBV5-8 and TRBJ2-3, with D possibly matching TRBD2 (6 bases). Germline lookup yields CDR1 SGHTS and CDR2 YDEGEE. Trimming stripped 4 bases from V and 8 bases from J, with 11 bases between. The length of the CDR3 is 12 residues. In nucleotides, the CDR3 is TGTGCCAGCAGCCGGCAGGGAGGTACGCAGTATTTT. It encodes CASSRQGGTQYF. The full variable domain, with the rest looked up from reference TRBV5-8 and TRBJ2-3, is EAGVTQSPTHLIKTRGQQATLRCSPISGHTSVYWYQQALGLGLQFLLWYDEGEERNRGNFPPRFSGRQFPNYSSELNVNALELEDSALYLCASSRQGGTQYFGPGTRLTVL.

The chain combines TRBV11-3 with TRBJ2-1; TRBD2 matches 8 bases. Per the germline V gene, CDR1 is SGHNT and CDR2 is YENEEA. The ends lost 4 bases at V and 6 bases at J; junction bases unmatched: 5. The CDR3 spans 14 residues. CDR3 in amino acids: CASSSLGLANEQFF. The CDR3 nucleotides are TGTGCCAGCAGCTCGCTCGGACTAGCCAATGAGCAGTTCTTC.

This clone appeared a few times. The CDR3 nucleotides are TGTGCCAGCAGCCCCGGACAGAGAGTTCAAGAGACCCAGTACTTC. Its translation is CASSPGQRVQETQYF. The chain couples TRBV11-2 to TRBJ2-5; tentatively, D is TRBD1 (6 bases). CDR1 and CDR2 (germline): SGHAT, FQNNGV. V lost 5 bases and J lost 2, with 15 bases in between. CDR3 length: 15 amino acids.

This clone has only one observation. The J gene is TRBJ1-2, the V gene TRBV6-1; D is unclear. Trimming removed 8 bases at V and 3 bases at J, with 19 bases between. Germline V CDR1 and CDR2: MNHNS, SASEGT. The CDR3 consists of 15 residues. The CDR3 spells CASWAALGQDYGYTF. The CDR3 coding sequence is TGTGCCAGCTGGGCTGCCCTTGGGCAAGACTATGGCTACACCTTC.

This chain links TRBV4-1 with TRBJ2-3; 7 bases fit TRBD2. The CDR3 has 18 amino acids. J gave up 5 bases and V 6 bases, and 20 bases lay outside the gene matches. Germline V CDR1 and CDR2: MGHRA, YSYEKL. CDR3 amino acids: CASSPEPSTSPGGDTQYF. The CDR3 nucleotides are TGCGCCAGCAGTCCAGAACCGTCGACTAGCCCCGGGGGAGATACGCAGTATTTT.

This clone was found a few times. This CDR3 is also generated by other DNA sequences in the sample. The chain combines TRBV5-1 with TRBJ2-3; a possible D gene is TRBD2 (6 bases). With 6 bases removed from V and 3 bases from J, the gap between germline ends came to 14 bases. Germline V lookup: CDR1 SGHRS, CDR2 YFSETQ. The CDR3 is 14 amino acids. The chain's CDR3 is CASTRGGSTDTQYF. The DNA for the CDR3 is TGCGCCAGCACCCGGGGAGGTAGTACAGATACGCAGTATTTT.

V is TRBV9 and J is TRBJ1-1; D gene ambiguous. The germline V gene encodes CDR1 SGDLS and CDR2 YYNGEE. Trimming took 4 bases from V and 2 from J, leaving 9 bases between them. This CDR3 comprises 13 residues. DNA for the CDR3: TGTGCCAGCAGCCAGATAACCAACACTGAAGCTTTCTTT. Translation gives CASSQITNTEAFF.

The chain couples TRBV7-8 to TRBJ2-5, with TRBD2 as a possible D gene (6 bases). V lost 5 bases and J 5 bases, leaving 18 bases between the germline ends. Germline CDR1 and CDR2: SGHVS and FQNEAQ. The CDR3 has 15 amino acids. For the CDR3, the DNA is TGTGCCAGCAGCCCTCAGACGCCGGGGAGGGAGACCCAGTACTTC. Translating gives CASSPQTPGRETQYF. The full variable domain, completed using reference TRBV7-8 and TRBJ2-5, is GAGVSQSPRYKVAKRGQDVALRCDPISGHVSLFWYQQALGQGPEFLTYFQNEAQLDKSGLPSDRFFAERPEGSVSTLKIQRTQQEDSAVYLCASSPQTPGRETQYFGPGTRLLVL.

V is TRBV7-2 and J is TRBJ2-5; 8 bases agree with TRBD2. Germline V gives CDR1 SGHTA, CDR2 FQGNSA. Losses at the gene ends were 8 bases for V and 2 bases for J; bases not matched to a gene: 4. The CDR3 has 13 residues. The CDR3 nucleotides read TGTGCCAGCGCCGGGGGGGTACAAGAGACCCAGTACTTC. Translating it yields CASAGGVQETQYF. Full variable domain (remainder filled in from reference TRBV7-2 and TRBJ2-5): GAGVSQSPSNKVTEKGKDVELRCDPISGHTALYWYRQSLGQGLEFLIYFQGNSAPDKSGLPSDRFSAERTGGSVSTLTIQRTQQEDSAVYLCASAGGVQETQYFGPGTRLLVL.

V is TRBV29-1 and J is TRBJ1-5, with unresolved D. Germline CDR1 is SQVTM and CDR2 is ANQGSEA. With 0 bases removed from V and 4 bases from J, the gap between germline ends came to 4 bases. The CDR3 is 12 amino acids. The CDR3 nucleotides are TGCAGCGTTGAAGACTCTAATCAGCCCCAGCATTTT. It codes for CSVEDSNQPQHF.

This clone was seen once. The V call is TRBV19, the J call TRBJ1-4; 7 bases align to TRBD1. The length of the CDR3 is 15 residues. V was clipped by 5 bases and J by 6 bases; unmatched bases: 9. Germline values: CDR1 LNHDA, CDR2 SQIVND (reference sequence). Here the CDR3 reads CASSETGDLDEKLFF. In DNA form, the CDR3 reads TGTGCCAGTAGTGAAACAGGGGATTTGGATGAAAAACTGTTTTTT.

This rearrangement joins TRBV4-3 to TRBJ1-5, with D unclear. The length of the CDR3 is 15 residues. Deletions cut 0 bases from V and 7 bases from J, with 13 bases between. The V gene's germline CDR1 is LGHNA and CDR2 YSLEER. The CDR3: CASSQDLRVEQPQHF. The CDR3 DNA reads TGCGCCAGCAGCCAAGATCTAAGAGTAGAACAGCCCCAGCATTTT.

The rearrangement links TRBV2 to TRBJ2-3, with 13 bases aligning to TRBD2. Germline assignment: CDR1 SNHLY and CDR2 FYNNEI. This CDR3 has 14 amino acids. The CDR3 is CGSGTSGNADTQYF. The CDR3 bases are TGTGGAAGCGGGACTAGCGGGAACGCAGATACGCAGTATTTT.

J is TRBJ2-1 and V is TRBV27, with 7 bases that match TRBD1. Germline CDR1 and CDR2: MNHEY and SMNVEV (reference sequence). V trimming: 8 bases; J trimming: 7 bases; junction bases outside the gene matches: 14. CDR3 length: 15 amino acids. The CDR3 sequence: CASGSGQVSLNEQFF. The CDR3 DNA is TGTGCCAGCGGGTCCGGACAGGTCTCCCTAAATGAGCAGTTCTTC.

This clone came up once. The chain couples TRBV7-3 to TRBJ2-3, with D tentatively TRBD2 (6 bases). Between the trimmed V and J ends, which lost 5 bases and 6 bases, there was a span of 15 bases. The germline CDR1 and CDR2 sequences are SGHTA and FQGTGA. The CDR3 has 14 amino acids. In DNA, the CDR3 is TGTGCCAGCAGCCCAACGGCGGCGGGGGATACGCAGTATTTT. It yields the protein CASSPTAAGDTQYF.

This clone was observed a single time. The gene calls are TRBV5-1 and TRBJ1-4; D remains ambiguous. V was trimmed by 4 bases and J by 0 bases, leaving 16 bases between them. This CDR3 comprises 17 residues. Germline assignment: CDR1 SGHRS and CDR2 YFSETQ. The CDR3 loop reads CASSDRESFATNEKLFF. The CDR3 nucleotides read TGCGCCAGCAGCGATAGGGAGAGTTTTGCAACTAATGAAAAACTGTTTTTT.

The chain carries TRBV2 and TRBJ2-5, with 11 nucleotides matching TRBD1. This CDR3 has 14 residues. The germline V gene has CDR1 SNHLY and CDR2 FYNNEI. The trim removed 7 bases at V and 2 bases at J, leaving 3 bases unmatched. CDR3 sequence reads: CASNRDRGQETQYF. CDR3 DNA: TGTGCCAGCAATAGGGACAGGGGGCAAGAGACCCAGTACTTC.

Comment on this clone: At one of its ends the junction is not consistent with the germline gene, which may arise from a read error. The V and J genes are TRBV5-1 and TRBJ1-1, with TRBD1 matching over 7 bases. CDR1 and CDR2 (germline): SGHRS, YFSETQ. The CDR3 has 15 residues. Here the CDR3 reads CASSSPRQGGTEAFF. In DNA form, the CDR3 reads TGTGCCAGCAGCTCGCCCCGACAGGGCGGCACTGAAGCTTTCTTT.

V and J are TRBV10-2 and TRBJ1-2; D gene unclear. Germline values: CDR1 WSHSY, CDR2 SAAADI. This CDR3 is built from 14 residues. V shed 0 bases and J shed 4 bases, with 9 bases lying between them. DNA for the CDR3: TGCGCCAGCAGTGAGTCTGCCAGATTCTATGGCTACACCTTC. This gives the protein CASSESARFYGYTF.

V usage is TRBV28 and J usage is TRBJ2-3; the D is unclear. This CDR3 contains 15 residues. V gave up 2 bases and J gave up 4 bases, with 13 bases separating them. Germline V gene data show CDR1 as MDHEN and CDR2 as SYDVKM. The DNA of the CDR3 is TGTGCCAGCAGTTTAGAAGAGGTTGTGGCAGATACGCAGTATTTT. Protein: CASSLEEVVADTQYF.

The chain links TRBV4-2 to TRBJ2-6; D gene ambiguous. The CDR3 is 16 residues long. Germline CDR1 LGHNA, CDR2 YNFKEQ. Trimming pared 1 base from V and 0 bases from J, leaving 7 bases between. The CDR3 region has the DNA TGTGCCAGCAGCCAAGGCGGCTCCTCTGGGGCCAACGTCCTGACTTTC. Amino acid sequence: CASSQGGSSGANVLTF.

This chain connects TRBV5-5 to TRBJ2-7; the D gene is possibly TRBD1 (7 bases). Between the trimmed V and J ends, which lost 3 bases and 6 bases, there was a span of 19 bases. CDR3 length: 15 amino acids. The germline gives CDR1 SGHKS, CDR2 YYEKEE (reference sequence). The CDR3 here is CASSWKGRGDGEQYF. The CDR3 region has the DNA TGTGCCAGCAGCTGGAAGGGCAGGGGGGATGGCGAGCAGTACTTC.

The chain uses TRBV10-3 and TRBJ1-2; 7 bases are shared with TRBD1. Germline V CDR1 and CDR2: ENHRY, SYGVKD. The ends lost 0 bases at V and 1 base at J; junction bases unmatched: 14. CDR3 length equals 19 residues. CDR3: CAISESGVSRDSLNYGYTF. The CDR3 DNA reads TGTGCCATCAGTGAGTCGGGAGTCTCCAGGGACAGCCTTAACTATGGCTACACCTTC.

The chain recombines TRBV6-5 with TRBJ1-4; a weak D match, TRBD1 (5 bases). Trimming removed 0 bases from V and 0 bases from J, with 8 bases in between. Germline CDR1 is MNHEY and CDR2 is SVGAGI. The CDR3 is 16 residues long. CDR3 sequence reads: CASSYSGAPTNEKLFF. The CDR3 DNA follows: TGTGCCAGCAGTTACTCAGGGGCCCCAACTAATGAAAAACTGTTTTTT.

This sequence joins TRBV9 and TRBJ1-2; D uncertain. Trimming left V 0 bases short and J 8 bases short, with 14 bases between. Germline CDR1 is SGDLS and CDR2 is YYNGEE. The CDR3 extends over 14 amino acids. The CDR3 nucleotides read TGTGCCAGCAGCGTAGATCCAGATTCCATGGGCTACACCTTC. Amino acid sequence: CASSVDPDSMGYTF.

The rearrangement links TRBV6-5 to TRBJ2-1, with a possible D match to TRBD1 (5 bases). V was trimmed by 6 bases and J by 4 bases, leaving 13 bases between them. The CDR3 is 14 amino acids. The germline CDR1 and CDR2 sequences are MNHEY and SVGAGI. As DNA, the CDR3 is TGTGCCAGCAGCCTGACAGCTGGGTACAATGAGCAGTTCTTC. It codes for CASSLTAGYNEQFF.

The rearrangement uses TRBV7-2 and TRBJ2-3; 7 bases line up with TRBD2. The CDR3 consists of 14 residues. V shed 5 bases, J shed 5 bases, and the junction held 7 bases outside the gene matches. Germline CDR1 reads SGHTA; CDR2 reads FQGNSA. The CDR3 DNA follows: TGTGCCAGCAGCGATAGCGGGTTGTTAGATACGCAGTATTTT. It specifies CASSDSGLLDTQYF.

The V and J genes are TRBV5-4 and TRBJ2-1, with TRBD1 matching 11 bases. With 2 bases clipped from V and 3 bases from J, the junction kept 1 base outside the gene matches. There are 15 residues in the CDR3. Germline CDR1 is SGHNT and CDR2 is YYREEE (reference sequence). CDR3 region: CASSFGTGGYNEQFF. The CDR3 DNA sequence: TGTGCCAGCAGCTTTGGGACAGGGGGCTACAATGAGCAGTTCTTC.